The 15 T cell receptor beta chains given below trace back to one sample, sequenced in a study of blood T cell repertoires in COVID-19. Some clones are missing from TCRdb's copy, which holds only in-frame ones; the method was immunoSEQ multiplex PCR. This sample yields roughly 120,000 clones, of which around nine tenths are seen a single time; 4.5% belongs to the top ten. Material for sequencing was peripheral blood. Receptors were obtained from a man between 35 and 55 years old with acute or convalescent COVID-19.

J is TRBJ1-2 and V is TRBV6-6, with TRBD1 matching over 10 bases. Germline CDR1 reads MNHNY; CDR2 reads SVGAGI (reference sequence). The CDR3 loop spans 16 amino acids. With 2 bases clipped from V and 6 bases from J, the junction kept 9 bases outside the gene matches. The CDR3 DNA is TGTGCCAGCAGTTACGAAGGACAGGGGGATCGGGATGGCTACACCTTC. This codes for CASSYEGQGDRDGYTF.

The rearrangement links TRBV29-1 to TRBJ1-2; tentative D call: TRBD1 (6 bases). V gave up 6 bases and J gave up 2 bases, with 13 bases separating them. This CDR3 is 13 amino acids long. Germline values: CDR1 SQVTM, CDR2 ANQGSEA. In DNA form, the CDR3 reads TGCAGCGTAGACAGGACTGAGAACTATGGCTACACCTTC. It specifies CSVDRTENYGYTF. The entire variable domain, with the rest obtained from reference TRBV29-1 and TRBJ1-2, is as follows: SAVISQKPSRDICQRGTSLTIQCQVDSQVTMMFWYRQQPGQSLTLIATANQGSEATYESGFVIDKFPISRPNLTFSTLTVSNMSPEDSSIYLCSVDRTENYGYTFGSGTRLTVV.

This chain uses TRBV5-1 with TRBJ2-3; a possible D gene is TRBD2 (5 bases). The CDR3 spans 16 residues. V lost 2 bases and J lost 0, with 13 bases in between. Germline assignment: CDR1 SGHRS and CDR2 YFSETQ. The chain's CDR3 is CASSFGSAKSTDTQYF. The CDR3 DNA is TGCGCCAGCAGCTTTGGGAGCGCGAAAAGCACAGATACGCAGTATTTT. Looking up the rest from reference TRBV5-1 and TRBJ2-3 gives the full variable domain: KAGVTQTPRYLIKTRGQQVTLSCSPISGHRSVSWYQQTPGQGLQFLFEYFSETQRNKGNFPGRFSGRQFSNSRSEMNVSTLELGDSALYLCASSFGSAKSTDTQYFGPGTRLTVL.

This chain links TRBV30 with TRBJ1-1, with a possible D match to TRBD1 (5 bases). The CDR3 has 18 residues. CDR1 is GTSNPN and CDR2 is SVGIG in the germline V gene (reference sequence). The V end lost 3 bases, the J end lost 5 bases, and 28 bases lay between the germline ends. In nucleotides, the CDR3 is TGTGCCTGGAGCGCTCCCCCAGGTCGCGGAGGGAAGGGGACTGAAGCTTTCTTT. This gives the protein CAWSAPPGRGGKGTEAFF.

The chain uses TRBV12-3 or TRBV12-4 and TRBJ1-1; no reliable D call. V shed 3 bases and J shed 5 bases, with 10 bases lying between them. CDR3 size: 13 residues. This CDR3 is CASSFTVSTEAFF. The CDR3 DNA reads as TGTGCCAGCAGTTTTACGGTTAGTACTGAAGCTTTCTTT.

The chain employs TRBV9 and TRBJ2-5, with a weak D call TRBD2 (6 bases). Germline values: CDR1 SGDLS, CDR2 YYNGEE. The CDR3 has 17 amino acids. Trimming cost V 0 bases and J 4 bases, with 19 bases left between them. CDR3 bases: TGTGCCAGCAGCGTAGGGGGCGCGGGGTCGCGGGTAGAGACCCAGTACTTC. It is translated as CASSVGGAGSRVETQYF.

The rearrangement links TRBV18 to TRBJ2-4; TRBD2 matches at 9 bases. The germline V gene has CDR1 KGHSH and CDR2 LQKENI. V shed 5 bases, J shed 6 bases, and the junction held 8 bases outside the gene matches. This CDR3 spans 15 amino acids. The chain's CDR3 is CASSVSGAGGNIQYF. The CDR3 nucleotides read TGTGCCAGCTCAGTTAGCGGAGCGGGGGGAAACATTCAGTACTTC.

This clone was seen a few times. The chain carries TRBV11-1 and TRBJ1-1, with 11 bases that match TRBD1. Germline V gene lookup returns CDR1 SGHAT and CDR2 FQDESV (reference sequence). V lost 7 bases and J lost 5; bases outside the gene matches: 3. The CDR3 is 13 amino acids. CDR3 protein: CASKGTGGTEAFF. As DNA, the CDR3 is TGTGCCAGCAAGGGGACAGGGGGGACTGAAGCTTTCTTT.

The CDR3 DNA follows: TGTGCCAGCAGTTTGACTGCGGCTAATGAAAAACTGTTTTTT. The encoded protein is CASSLTAANEKLFF. The rearrangement uses TRBV6-5 and TRBJ1-4; D unclear. V gave up 4 bases and J gave up 3 bases, with 9 bases separating them. CDR1 and CDR2 (germline): MNHEY, SVGAGI. The CDR3 totals 14 residues.

The J gene is TRBJ1-3, the V gene TRBV13, with D hard to call. Trimming pared 4 bases from V and 4 bases from J, leaving 20 bases between. The V gene's germline CDR1 is PRHDT and CDR2 FYEKMQ (reference sequence). This CDR3 region has 17 residues. This chain's CDR3 is CASSSILRGTAGNTIYF. The CDR3 nucleotides read TGTGCCAGCAGCTCGATCCTCCGGGGAACAGCGGGAAACACCATATATTTT.

The V gene is TRBV30, the J gene TRBJ2-4; TRBD2 matches at 11 bases. V was pared by 3 bases and J by 6 bases, with 4 bases of the junction left unmatched. CDR3 length equals 14 residues. The V gene's germline CDR1 is GTSNPN and CDR2 SVGIG (reference sequence). The CDR3 DNA reads as TGTGCCTGGAGGCCAGGGACTAGCGGAAACATTCAGTACTTC. Translation gives CAWRPGTSGNIQYF.

The chain employs TRBV3-1 (or the pseudogene TRBV3-2) and TRBJ1-2; D ambiguous. Germline CDR1 and CDR2: LGHDT and YNNKEL (reference sequence). The CDR3 is made up of 12 amino acids. V dropped 7 bases and J dropped 2 bases, with 8 bases sitting between them. DNA for the CDR3: TGTGCCAGCACCCGAGGAAACTATGGCTACACCTTC. Translation gives CASTRGNYGYTF.

J is TRBJ1-4 and V is TRBV11-2; D is ambiguous. CDR3 size: 15 residues. Looked up from germline, CDR1 is SGHAT and CDR2 is FQNNGV. V lost 5 bases and J lost 4, with 14 bases in between. CDR3 DNA sequence: TGTGCCAGCAGCGCCTCCGGGAGCAGTAATGAAAAACTGTTTTTT. The encoded protein is CASSASGSSNEKLFF.

The V call is TRBV18, the J call TRBJ1-1, with TRBD1 matching over 8 bases. The CDR3 contains 13 residues. V dropped 6 bases and J dropped 9; count of bases not matched to a gene: 9. Looked up from germline, CDR1 is KGHSH and CDR2 is LQKENI. The CDR3 DNA reads as TGTGCCAGCTCCCCGGGACAGGTGGTCCAAGCTTTCTTT. Translated: CASSPGQVVQAFF. Variable domain in full (rest from reference TRBV18 and TRBJ1-1): NAGVMQNPRHLVRRRGQEARLRCSPMKGHSHVYWYRQLPEEGLKFMVYLQKENIIDESGMPKERFSAEFPKEGPSILRIQQVVRGDSAAYFCASSPGQVVQAFFGQGTRLTVV.

V usage is TRBV5-4 and J usage is TRBJ1-1; TRBD1 is a possible D gene (5 bases). CDR3 length equals 16 residues. CDR1 SGHNT and CDR2 YYREEE come from the germline V gene (reference sequence). The V end was cut by 5 bases, the J end by 0 bases, with 17 bases between. The CDR3 region has the DNA TGTGCCAGCAGAACGGACGGGGGAACTATGAACACTGAAGCTTTCTTT. Its translation: CASRTDGGTMNTEAFF.